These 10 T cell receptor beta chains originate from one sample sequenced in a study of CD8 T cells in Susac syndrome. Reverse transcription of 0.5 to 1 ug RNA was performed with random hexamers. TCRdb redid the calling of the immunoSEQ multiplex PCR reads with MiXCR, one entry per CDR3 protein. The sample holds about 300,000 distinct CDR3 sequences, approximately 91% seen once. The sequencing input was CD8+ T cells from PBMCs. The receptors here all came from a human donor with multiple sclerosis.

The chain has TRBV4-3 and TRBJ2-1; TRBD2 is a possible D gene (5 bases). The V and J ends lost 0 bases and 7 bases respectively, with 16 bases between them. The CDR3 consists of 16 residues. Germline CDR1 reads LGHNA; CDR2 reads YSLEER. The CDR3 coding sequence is TGCGCCAGCAGCCAAGATGGGCCAGGACTGGGGAATGAGCAGTTCTTC. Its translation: CASSQDGPGLGNEQFF.

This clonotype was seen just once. CDR3 sequence: CASRRTQDYEQYF. CDR3 bases: TGTGCCAGCAGACGTACGCAGGACTACGAGCAGTACTTC. The V gene is TRBV7-9, the J gene TRBJ2-7, with unresolved D. The V end was cut by 6 bases, the J end by 3 bases, with 12 bases between. Germline V gene data show CDR1 as SEHNR and CDR2 as FQNEAQ (reference sequence). CDR3 length: 13 residues.

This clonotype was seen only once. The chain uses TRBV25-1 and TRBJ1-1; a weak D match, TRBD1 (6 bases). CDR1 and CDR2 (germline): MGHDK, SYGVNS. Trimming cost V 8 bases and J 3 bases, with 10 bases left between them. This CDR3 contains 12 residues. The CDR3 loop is CASDRGDTEAFF. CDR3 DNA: TGTGCCAGCGATAGGGGGGACACTGAAGCTTTCTTT.

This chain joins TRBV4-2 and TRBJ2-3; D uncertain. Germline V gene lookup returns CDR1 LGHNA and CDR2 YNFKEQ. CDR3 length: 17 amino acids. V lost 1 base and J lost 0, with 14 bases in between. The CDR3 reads CASSQGSFAASTDTQYF. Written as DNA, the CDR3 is TGTGCCAGCAGCCAAGGTTCTTTTGCGGCTAGCACAGATACGCAGTATTTT.

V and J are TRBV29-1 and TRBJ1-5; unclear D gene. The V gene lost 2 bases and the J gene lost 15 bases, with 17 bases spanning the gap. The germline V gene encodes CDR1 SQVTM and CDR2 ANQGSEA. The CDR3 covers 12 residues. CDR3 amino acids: CSVERRPPEWHF. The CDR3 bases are TGCAGCGTTGAACGGAGGCCCCCAGAATGGCATTTT.

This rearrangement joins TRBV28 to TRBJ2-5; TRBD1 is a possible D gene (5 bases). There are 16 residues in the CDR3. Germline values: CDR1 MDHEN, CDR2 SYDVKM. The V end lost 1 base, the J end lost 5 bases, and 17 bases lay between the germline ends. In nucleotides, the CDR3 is TGTGCCAGCAGTTTATTGGGTGAAGGGGCGCTGGAGACCCAGTACTTC. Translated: CASSLLGEGALETQYF.

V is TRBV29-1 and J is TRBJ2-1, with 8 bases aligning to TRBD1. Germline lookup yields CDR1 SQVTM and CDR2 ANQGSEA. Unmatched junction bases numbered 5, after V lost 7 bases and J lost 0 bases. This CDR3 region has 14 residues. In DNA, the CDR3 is TGCAGCGCAGGACAGGGAAGCTCCTACAATGAGCAGTTCTTC. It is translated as CSAGQGSSYNEQFF.

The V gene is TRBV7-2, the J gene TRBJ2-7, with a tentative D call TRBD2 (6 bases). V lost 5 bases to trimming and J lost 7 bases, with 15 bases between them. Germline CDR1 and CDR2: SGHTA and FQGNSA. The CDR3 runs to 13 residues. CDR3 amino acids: CASSLRGAGEQYF. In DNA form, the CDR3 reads TGTGCCAGCAGCCTACGAGGGGCGGGAGAGCAGTACTTC.

CDR3 residues: CATSDLATSGQRTDTQYF. As DNA, the CDR3 is TGTGCCACCAGTGATTTAGCGACTAGCGGCCAACGCACAGATACGCAGTATTTT. This rearrangement joins TRBV24-1 to TRBJ2-3; TRBD2 matches at 9 bases. Germline CDR1 is KGHDR and CDR2 is SFDVKD. The CDR3 loop spans 18 amino acids. Trimming at V came to 1 base and at J to 1 base, leaving 8 bases not matched to a gene.

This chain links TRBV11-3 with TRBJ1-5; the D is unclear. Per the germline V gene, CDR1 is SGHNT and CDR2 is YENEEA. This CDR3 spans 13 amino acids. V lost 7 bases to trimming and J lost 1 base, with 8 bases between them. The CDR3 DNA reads TGTGCCAGCATCCAGAGGAGCAATCAGCCCCAGCATTTT. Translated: CASIQRSNQPQHF.